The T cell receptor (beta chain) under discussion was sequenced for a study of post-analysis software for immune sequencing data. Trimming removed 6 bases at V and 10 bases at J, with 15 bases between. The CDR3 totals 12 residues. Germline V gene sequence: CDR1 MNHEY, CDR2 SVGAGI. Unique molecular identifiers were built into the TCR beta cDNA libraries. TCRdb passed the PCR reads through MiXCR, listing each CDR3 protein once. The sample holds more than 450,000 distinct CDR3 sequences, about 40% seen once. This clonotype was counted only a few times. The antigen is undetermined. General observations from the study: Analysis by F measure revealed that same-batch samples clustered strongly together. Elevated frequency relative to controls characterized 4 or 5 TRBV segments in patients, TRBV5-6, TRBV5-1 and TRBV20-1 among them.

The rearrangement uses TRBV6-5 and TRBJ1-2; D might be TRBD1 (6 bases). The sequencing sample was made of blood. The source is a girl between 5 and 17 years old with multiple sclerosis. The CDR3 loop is CASRPGHPYYTF. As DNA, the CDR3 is TGTGCCAGCAGACCGGGACACCCTTACTACACCTTC.